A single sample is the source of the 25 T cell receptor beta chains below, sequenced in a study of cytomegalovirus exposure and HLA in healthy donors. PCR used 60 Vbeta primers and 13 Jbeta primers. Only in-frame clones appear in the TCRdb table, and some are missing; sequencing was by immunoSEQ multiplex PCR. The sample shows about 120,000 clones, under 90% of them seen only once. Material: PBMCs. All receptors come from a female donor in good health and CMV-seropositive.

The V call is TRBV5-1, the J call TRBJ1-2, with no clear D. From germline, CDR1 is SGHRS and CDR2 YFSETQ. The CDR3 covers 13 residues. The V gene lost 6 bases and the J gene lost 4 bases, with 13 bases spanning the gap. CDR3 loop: CASTNTAFYGYTF. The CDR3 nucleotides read TGCGCCAGCACAAATACAGCATTCTATGGCTACACCTTC. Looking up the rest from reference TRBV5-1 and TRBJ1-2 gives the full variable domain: KAGVTQTPRYLIKTRGQQVTLSCSPISGHRSVSWYQQTPGQGLQFLFEYFSETQRNKGNFPGRFSGRQFSNSRSEMNVSTLELGDSALYLCASTNTAFYGYTFGSGTRLTVV.

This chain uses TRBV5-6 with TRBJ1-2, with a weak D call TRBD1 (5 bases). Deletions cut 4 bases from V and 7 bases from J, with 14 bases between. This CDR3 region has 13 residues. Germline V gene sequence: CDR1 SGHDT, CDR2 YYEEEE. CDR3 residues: CASSPTGVSGYTF. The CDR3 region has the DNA TGTGCCAGCAGCCCCACGGGGGTGAGTGGCTACACCTTC.

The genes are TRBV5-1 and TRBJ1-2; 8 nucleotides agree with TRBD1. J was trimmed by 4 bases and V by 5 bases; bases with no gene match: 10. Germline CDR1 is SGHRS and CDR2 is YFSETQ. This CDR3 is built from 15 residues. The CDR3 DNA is TGCGCCAGCAGAAAATCAGGGGGCGCTGGCTATGGCTACACCTTC. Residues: CASRKSGGAGYGYTF.

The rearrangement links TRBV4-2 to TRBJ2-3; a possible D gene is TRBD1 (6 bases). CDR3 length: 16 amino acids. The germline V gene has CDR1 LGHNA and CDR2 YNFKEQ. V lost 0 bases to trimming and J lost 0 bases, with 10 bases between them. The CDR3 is CASSQEGQSSTDTQYF. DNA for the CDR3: TGTGCCAGCAGCCAAGAAGGACAGTCTAGCACAGATACGCAGTATTTT.

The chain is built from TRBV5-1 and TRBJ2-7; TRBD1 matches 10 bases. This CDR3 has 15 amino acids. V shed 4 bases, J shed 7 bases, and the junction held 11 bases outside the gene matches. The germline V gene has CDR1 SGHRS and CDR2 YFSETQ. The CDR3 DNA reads TGCGCCAGCAGCGTGAGTGGGACAGGGGATCGGGAGCAGTACTTC. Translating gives CASSVSGTGDREQYF. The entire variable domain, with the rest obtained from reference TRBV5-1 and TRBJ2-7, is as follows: KAGVTQTPRYLIKTRGQQVTLSCSPISGHRSVSWYQQTPGQGLQFLFEYFSETQRNKGNFPGRFSGRQFSNSRSEMNVSTLELGDSALYLCASSVSGTGDREQYFGPGTRLTVT.

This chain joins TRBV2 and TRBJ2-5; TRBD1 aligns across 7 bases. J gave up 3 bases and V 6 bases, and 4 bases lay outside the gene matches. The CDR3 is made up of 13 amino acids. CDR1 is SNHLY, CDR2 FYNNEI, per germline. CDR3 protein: CASSGQDKETQYF. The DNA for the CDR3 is TGTGCCAGCAGCGGACAGGATAAAGAGACCCAGTACTTC.

CDR3 coding DNA: TGCGCCAGCAGCTTGCTAGGACAGGGTGAAAAACTGTTTTTT. Translating it yields CASSLLGQGEKLFF. The chain carries TRBV5-1 and TRBJ1-4, with 8 bases identical to TRBD1. Germline CDR1 reads SGHRS; CDR2 reads YFSETQ. This CDR3 is built from 14 residues. Trimming cost V 1 base and J 7 bases; bases outside gene matches: 3.

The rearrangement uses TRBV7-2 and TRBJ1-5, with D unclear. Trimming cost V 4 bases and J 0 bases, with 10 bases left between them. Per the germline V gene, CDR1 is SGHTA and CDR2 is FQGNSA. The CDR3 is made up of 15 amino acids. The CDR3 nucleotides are TGTGCCAGCAGCTCCGAACTCAATAGCAATCAGCCCCAGCATTTT. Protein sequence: CASSSELNSNQPQHF.

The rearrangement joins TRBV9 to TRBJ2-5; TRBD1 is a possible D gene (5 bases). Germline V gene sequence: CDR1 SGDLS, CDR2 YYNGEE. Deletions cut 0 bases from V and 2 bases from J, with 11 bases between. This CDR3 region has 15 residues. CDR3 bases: TGTGCCAGCAGCGTAGATAGGGGTGGGCAAGAGACCCAGTACTTC. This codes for CASSVDRGGQETQYF.

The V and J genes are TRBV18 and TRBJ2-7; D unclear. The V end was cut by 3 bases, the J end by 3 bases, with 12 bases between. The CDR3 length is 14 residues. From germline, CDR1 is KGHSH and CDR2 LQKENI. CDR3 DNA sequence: TGTGCCAGCTCACCGGGTAGGCGGAACTACGAGCAGTACTTC. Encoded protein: CASSPGRRNYEQYF.

The chain's CDR3 is CASSDSQETQYF. CDR3 bases: TGTGCCAGCTCAGACAGCCAAGAGACCCAGTACTTC. The rearrangement uses TRBV18 and TRBJ2-5; D is perhaps TRBD1 (5 bases). Germline V lookup: CDR1 KGHSH, CDR2 LQKENI. This CDR3 comprises 12 residues. V shed 5 bases and J shed 1 base, with 5 bases lying between them.

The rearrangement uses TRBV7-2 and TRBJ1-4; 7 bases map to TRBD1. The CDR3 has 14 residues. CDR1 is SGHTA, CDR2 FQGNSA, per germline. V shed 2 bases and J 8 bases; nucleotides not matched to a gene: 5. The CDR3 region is CASSLSRDREKLFF. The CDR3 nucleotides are TGTGCCAGCAGCTTAAGCCGGGACAGAGAAAAACTGTTTTTT.

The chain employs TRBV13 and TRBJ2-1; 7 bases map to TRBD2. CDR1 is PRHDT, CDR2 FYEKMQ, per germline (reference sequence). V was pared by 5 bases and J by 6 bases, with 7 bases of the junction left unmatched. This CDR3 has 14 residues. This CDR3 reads CASSLILASNEQFF. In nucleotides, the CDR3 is TGTGCCAGCAGCCTTATACTAGCGAGCAATGAGCAGTTCTTC.

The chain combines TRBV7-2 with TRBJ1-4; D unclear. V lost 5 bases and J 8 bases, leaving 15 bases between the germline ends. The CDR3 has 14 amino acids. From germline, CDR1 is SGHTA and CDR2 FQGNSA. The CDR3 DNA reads TGTGCCAGCAGCCCACCTTCTGGGCACGAAAAACTGTTTTTT. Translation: CASSPPSGHEKLFF.

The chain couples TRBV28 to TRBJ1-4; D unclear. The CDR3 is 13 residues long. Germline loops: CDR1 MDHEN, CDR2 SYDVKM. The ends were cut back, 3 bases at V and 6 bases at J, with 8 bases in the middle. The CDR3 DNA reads TGTGCCAGCAGTTTCCCCCGGTATGAAAAACTGTTTTTT. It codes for CASSFPRYEKLFF. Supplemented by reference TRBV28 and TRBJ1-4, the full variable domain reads DVKVTQSSRYLVKRTGEKVFLECVQDMDHENMFWYRQDPGLGLRLIYFSYDVKMKEKGDIPEGYSVSREKKERFSLILESASTNQTSMYLCASSFPRYEKLFFGSGTQLSVL.

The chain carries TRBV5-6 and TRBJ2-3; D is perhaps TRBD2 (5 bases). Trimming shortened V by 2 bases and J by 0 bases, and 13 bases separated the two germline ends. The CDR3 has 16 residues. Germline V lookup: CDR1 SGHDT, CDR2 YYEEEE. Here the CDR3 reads CASSLTTGSSTDTQYF. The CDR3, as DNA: TGTGCCAGCAGCTTAACTACGGGATCTAGCACAGATACGCAGTATTTT.

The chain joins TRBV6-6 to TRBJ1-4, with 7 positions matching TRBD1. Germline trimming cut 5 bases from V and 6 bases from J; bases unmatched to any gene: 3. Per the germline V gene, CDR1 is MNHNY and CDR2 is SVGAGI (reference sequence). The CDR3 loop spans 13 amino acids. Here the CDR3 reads CASSNGQDEKLFF. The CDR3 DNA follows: TGTGCCAGCAGTAACGGACAGGATGAAAAACTGTTTTTT.

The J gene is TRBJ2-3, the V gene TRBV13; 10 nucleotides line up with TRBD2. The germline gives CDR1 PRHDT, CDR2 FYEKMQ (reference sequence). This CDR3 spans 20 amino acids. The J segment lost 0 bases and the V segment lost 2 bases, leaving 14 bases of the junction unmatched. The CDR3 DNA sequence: TGTGCCAGCAGCTTAAGGATCGGGCTAGCGGGAGCCCTTAGCACAGATACGCAGTATTTT. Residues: CASSLRIGLAGALSTDTQYF.

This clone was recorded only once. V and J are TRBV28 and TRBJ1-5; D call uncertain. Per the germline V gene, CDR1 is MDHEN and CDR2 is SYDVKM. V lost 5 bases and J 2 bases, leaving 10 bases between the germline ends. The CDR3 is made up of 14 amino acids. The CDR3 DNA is TGTGCCAGCAGTCCGAGTTTGGGCAATCAGCCCCAGCATTTT. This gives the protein CASSPSLGNQPQHF.

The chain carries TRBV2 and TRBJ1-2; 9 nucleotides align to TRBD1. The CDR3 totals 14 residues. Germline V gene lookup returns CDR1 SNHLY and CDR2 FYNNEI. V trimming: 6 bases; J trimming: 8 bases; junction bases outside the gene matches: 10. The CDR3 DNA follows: TGTGCCAGCAGAAACACAGGGGGCGAAGGCGGCTACACCTTC. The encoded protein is CASRNTGGEGGYTF.

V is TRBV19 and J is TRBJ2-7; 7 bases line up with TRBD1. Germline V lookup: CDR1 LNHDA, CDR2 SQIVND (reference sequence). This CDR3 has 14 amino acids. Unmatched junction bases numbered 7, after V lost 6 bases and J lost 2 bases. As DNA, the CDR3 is TGTGCCAGTAGGCCCCGGGACAGACCCTACGAGCAGTACTTC. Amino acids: CASRPRDRPYEQYF. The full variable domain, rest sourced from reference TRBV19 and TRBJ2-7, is DGGITQSPKYLFRKEGQNVTLSCEQNLNHDAMYWYRQDPGQGLRLIYYSQIVNDFQKGDIAEGYSVSREKKESFPLTVTSAQKNPTAFYLCASRPRDRPYEQYFGPGTRLTVT.

CDR3 in amino acids: CASSVSGGLAGNTIYF. CDR3 DNA sequence: TGTGCCAGCAGCGTGAGCGGGGGGCTCGCTGGAAACACCATATATTTT. This chain joins TRBV9 and TRBJ1-3, with D possibly being TRBD1 (6 bases). Trimming removed 2 bases from V and 2 bases from J, with 14 bases in between. CDR1 is SGDLS and CDR2 is YYNGEE in the germline V gene. The CDR3 spans 16 residues.

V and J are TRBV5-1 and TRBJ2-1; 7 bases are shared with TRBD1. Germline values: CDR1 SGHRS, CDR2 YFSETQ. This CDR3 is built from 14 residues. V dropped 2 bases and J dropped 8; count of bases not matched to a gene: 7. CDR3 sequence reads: CASSFGQVFDEQFF. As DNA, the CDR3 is TGCGCCAGCAGCTTCGGACAGGTTTTCGATGAGCAGTTCTTC.

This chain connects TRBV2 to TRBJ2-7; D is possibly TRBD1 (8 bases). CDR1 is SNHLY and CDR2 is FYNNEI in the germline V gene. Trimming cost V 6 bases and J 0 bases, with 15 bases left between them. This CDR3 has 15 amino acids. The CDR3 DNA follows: TGTGCCAGCAGGGTACAGGGGGGGATCTCCTACGAGCAGTACTTC. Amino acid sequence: CASRVQGGISYEQYF. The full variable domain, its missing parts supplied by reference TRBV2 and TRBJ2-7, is EPEVTQTPSHQVTQMGQEVILRCVPISNHLYFYWYRQILGQKVEFLVSFYNNEISEKSEIFDDQFSVERPDGSNFTLKIRSTKLEDSAMYFCASRVQGGISYEQYFGPGTRLTVT.

CDR3 nucleotide sequence: TGTGCCAGTAGTAGGACAGGGCTTGACAACGTCCTGACTTTC. As protein: CASSRTGLDNVLTF. The chain recombines TRBV19 with TRBJ2-6, with TRBD1 matching over 8 bases. This CDR3 region has 14 residues. In germline, CDR1 is LNHDA, CDR2 SQIVND (reference sequence). V was pared by 4 bases and J by 9 bases, with 5 bases of the junction left unmatched. The full variable domain, its missing parts supplied by reference TRBV19 and TRBJ2-6, is DGGITQSPKYLFRKEGQNVTLSCEQNLNHDAMYWYRQDPGQGLRLIYYSQIVNDFQKGDIAEGYSVSREKKESFPLTVTSAQKNPTAFYLCASSRTGLDNVLTFGAGSRLTVL.